The 8 T cell receptor beta chains presented below share a single source sample, sequenced in a study of blood T cell repertoires in COVID-19. Measured with immunoSEQ multiplex PCR; TCRdb has only the in-frame clones, and not every one. The sample holds tens of thousands of clones, more than 65% seen once. The sample taken for sequencing was peripheral blood. The receptors stem from a woman in her sixties or seventies with acute or convalescent COVID-19.

The chain couples TRBV5-1 to TRBJ1-6; D unclear. The CDR3 has 13 residues. Germline assignment: CDR1 SGHRS and CDR2 YFSETQ. The V end lost 4 bases, the J end lost 8 bases, and 10 bases lay between the germline ends. CDR3 sequence reads: CASSQNRDSPLHF. In DNA form, the CDR3 reads TGCGCCAGCAGCCAGAACAGAGATTCACCCCTCCACTTT.

Only one count was recorded for this clone. The rearrangement uses TRBV7-2 and TRBJ2-3; 12 nucleotides align to TRBD2. The trim removed 8 bases at V and 4 bases at J, leaving 7 bases unmatched. Per the germline V gene, CDR1 is SGHTA and CDR2 is FQGNSA. The CDR3 spans 15 residues. CDR3 sequence reads: CASRASGGASDTQYF. The DNA of the CDR3 is TGTGCCAGCCGAGCTAGCGGGGGGGCCTCAGATACGCAGTATTTT.

V is TRBV2 and J is TRBJ1-1, with TRBD1 matching over 7 bases. The junction had 1 base not matched to a gene; V was cut back by 2 bases and J by 1 base. Germline-derived CDR1 and CDR2 are SNHLY and FYNNEI. The CDR3 has 14 residues. CDR3 in amino acids: CASSERTGNTEAFF. Here the CDR3 DNA reads TGTGCCAGCAGTGAACGGACAGGGAACACTGAAGCTTTCTTT.

This clone has more than one count but fewer than ten. The chain combines TRBV5-1 with TRBJ2-7; TRBD2 matches 9 bases. The CDR3 totals 21 residues. From germline, CDR1 is SGHRS and CDR2 YFSETQ. The V segment lost 2 bases and the J segment 1 base; nucleotides outside the gene matches: 22. CDR3 amino acids: CASSFSLRRGGLIRDSYEQYF. The DNA for the CDR3 is TGCGCCAGCAGCTTTAGTCTCCGGCGGGGGGGCCTGATAAGAGATTCCTACGAGCAGTACTTC.

The V call is TRBV2, the J call TRBJ1-5; D remains ambiguous. Germline V lookup: CDR1 SNHLY, CDR2 FYNNEI. There are 14 residues in the CDR3. V lost 2 bases to trimming and J lost 2 bases, with 7 bases between them. CDR3 DNA sequence: TGTGCCAGCAGTGAACTTCAGGGCAATCAGCCCCAGCATTTT. Translation: CASSELQGNQPQHF.

CDR3 region: CASSLGLSTDTQYF. The CDR3 DNA reads as TGTGCCAGCAGCCTGGGACTCTCTACAGATACGCAGTATTTT. The rearrangement joins TRBV3-1 (or the pseudogene TRBV3-2) to TRBJ2-3, with a possible D match to TRBD2 (6 bases). This CDR3 region has 14 residues. Per germline, CDR1 LGHDT and CDR2 YNNKEL (reference sequence). V was pared by 4 bases and J by 3 bases, with 11 bases between.

A single count supports this clone. V gene TRBV24-1 combines with J gene TRBJ1-2, with TRBD1 identical over 10 bases. V gave up 4 bases and J gave up 4 bases; unmatched junction bases: 5. Germline CDR1 is KGHDR and CDR2 is SFDVKD. The CDR3 covers 15 residues. The CDR3 DNA is TGTGCCACCAGTGACTCCGGGACAGGGGTCTATGGCTACACCTTC. This translates into CATSDSGTGVYGYTF.

The CDR3 loop is CASSIHATTEAFF. CDR3 nucleotide sequence: TGTGCCAGTAGTATCCATGCAACAACTGAAGCTTTCTTT. The rearrangement uses TRBV19 and TRBJ1-1; no clear D gene. This CDR3 region has 13 residues. Germline values: CDR1 LNHDA, CDR2 SQIVND (reference sequence). V gave up 3 bases and J gave up 5 bases, with 10 bases separating them. The complete variable domain, with remaining parts taken from reference TRBV19 and TRBJ1-1, reads DGGITQSPKYLFRKEGQNVTLSCEQNLNHDAMYWYRQDPGQGLRLIYYSQIVNDFQKGDIAEGYSVSREKKESFPLTVTSAQKNPTAFYLCASSIHATTEAFFGQGTRLTVV.